These T cell receptor beta chains were read from a single sample in a study of graft-versus-host responses after intestinal transplantation. Sequenced by immunoSEQ multiplex PCR; TCRdb stores in-frame clones only, minus some. The sample comprises about 51,000 clones, more than 70% of which are singletons, and 0.62% rests with the top ten. These receptors lack a known antigen. This specimen was unstimulated CD4+ T cells sorted from spleen or lymph node cells, taken before transplant. Every receptor here comes from a human donor who was the organ donor for an intestinal transplant. Each CDR3 is given with its conserved first and last residue. The D gene is left open where the match is weak. Not every row has a clone size; where given, it reads once, few, many or a size class.

>TRBJ2-6|.|TRBD2|TRBV5-4
CASSLGSGRAAGANVLTF
TGTGCCAGCAGCTTGGGGAGCGGGAGGGCCGCTGGGGCCAACGTCCTGACTTTC
>TRBJ2-3|few|.|TRBV5-4
CASSAPNRGTDTQYF
TGTGCCAGCTCTGCCCCTAACAGGGGCACAGATACGCAGTATTTT
>TRBJ2-5|.|TRBD2|TRBV28
CASSLSGGRGETQYF
TGTGCCAGCAGTTTATCGGGCGGGAGGGGGGAGACCCAGTACTTC
>TRBJ2-7|once|.|TRBV7-8
CASRRNYPDEQYF
TGTGCCAGCCGTCGGAACTACCCGGACGAGCAGTACTTC
>TRBJ2-7|.|.|TRBV19
CASSIEGTFYEQYF
TGTGCCAGTAGTATTGAGGGAACCTTCTACGAGCAGTACTTC
>TRBJ2-3|.|.|TRBV27
CASSLSSRAADTQYF
TGTGCCAGCAGTTTATCGAGCAGGGCTGCAGATACGCAGTATTTT
>TRBJ1-1|.|.|TRBV6-1
CASSRGNTEAFF
TGTGCCAGCAGCAGGGGGAACACTGAAGCTTTCTTT
>TRBJ2-5|.|.|TRBV19
CASSKLAAREETQYF
TGTGCCAGTAGTAAATTAGCGGCCCGTGAAGAGACCCAGTACTTC
>TRBJ1-5|once|.|TRBV6-1
CASTRVRPSNQPQHF
TGTGCCAGCACTAGAGTAAGGCCAAGCAATCAGCCCCAGCATTTT
>TRBJ2-6|few|TRBD1|TRBV30
CAWRTGGSGANVLTF
TGTGCCTGGAGGACAGGGGGCTCTGGGGCCAACGTCCTGACTTTC
>TRBJ2-5|.|.|TRBV7-3
CASSLGGGGETQYF
TGTGCCAGCAGCTTAGGGGGAGGTGGAGAGACCCAGTACTTC
>TRBJ1-1|.|.|TRBV28
CASTPGRANTEAFF
TGTGCCAGCACCCCTGGGAGGGCGAACACTGAAGCTTTCTTT
>TRBJ2-7|.|.|TRBV5-1
CASSLETGTYEQYF
TGCGCCAGCAGCTTGGAAACGGGAACCTACGAGCAGTACTTC
>TRBJ2-7|.|.|TRBV6-5
CASSYSMSSPSYEQYF
TGTGCCAGCAGTTACTCGATGTCTAGCCCTTCCTACGAGCAGTACTTC
>TRBJ1-3|.|TRBD1|TRBV28
CASTMGDSTSSGNTIYF
TGTGCCAGCACCATGGGGGACAGTACCTCCTCTGGAAACACCATATATTTT
>TRBJ1-2|once|TRBD1|TRBV28
CASGTGDYGYTF
TGTGCCAGTGGTACAGGGGACTATGGCTACACCTTC
>TRBJ2-5|.|TRBD2|TRBV19
CASSTRLAGETQYF
TGTGCCAGTAGTACCCGACTAGCCGGGGAGACCCAGTACTTC
>TRBJ2-7|.|.|TRBV5-1
CASSLGLAPYEQYF
TGCGCCAGCAGCTTGGGCCTAGCGCCCTACGAGCAGTACTTC
>TRBJ1-1|.|TRBD1|TRBV28
CASSLFGRGHGEAFF
TGTGCCAGCAGTTTATTCGGGAGGGGGCATGGTGAAGCTTTCTTT
>TRBJ1-1|.|.|TRBV7-9
CASSLGEGTEAFF
TGTGCCAGCAGCTTAGGGGAGGGCACTGAAGCTTTCTTT
>TRBJ1-4|.|TRBD1|TRBV28
CASKTQGGNEKLFF
TGTGCCAGCAAAACCCAGGGGGGAAATGAAAAACTGTTTTTT
>TRBJ2-3|.|TRBD2|TRBV6-4
CASSVIAGGAPDTQYF
TGTGCCAGCAGTGTCATAGCGGGAGGGGCCCCAGATACGCAGTATTTT
>TRBJ2-2|.|TRBD1|TRBV7-8
CASSLEGTGNTGELFF
TGTGCCAGCAGCTTAGAGGGGACAGGGAACACCGGGGAGCTGTTTTTT
>TRBJ2-2|.|TRBD1|TRBV2
CASTTLKDRGHTGELFF
TGTGCCAGCACCACTCTCAAGGACAGGGGGCACACCGGGGAGCTGTTTTTT
>TRBJ2-7|.|.|TRBV27
CASSLGGNSYEQYF
TGTGCCAGCAGTTTAGGCGGAAACTCCTACGAGCAGTACTTC
>TRBJ2-4|.|.|TRBV9
CASSVDGQGGDIQYF
TGTGCCAGCAGCGTAGATGGACAGGGAGGGGACATTCAGTACTTC
>TRBJ2-7|once|TRBD2|TRBV6-5
CASSPGGAGPYEQYF
TGTGCCAGCAGCCCCGGGGGGGCGGGACCCTACGAGCAGTACTTC
>TRBJ2-3|.|TRBD2|TRBV5-4
CASSFIRDYRTDTQYF
TGTGCCAGCAGCTTTATCCGGGACTACCGCACAGATACGCAGTATTTT
>TRBJ2-2|.|TRBD2|TRBV19
CASSSGKNTGELFF
TGTGCCAGTTCCAGCGGGAAAAACACCGGGGAGCTGTTTTTT
>TRBJ1-2|.|TRBD1|TRBV19
CASLLAGQGGYGYTF
TGTGCCAGTCTCTTAGCCGGACAGGGCGGCTATGGCTACACCTTC
>TRBJ1-2|.|.|TRBV5-1
CASSREGTNYGYTF
TGCGCCAGCAGCCGTGAGGGAACTAACTATGGCTACACCTTC
>TRBJ2-2|.|.|TRBV11-3
CASSFGDSPRELFF
TGTGCCAGCAGCTTCGGGGACTCTCCAAGGGAGCTGTTTTTT
>TRBJ2-7|.|TRBD2|TRBV30
CAWSVRPSGRIYEQYF
TGTGCCTGGAGTGTACGTCCCAGCGGGAGGATATACGAGCAGTACTTC
>TRBJ1-4|.|.|TRBV30
CAWSVRRSNEKLFF
TGTGCCTGGAGTGTACGCAGAAGTAATGAAAAACTGTTTTTT
>TRBJ1-1|.|.|TRBV6-1
CASSAEQGVPQAFF
TGTGCCAGCAGTGCAGAACAGGGAGTTCCCCAAGCTTTCTTT
>TRBJ2-7|.|.|TRBV15
CATSRGWGQVRGEQYF
TGTGCCACCAGCAGAGGGTGGGGGCAGGTCCGGGGCGAGCAGTACTTC
>TRBJ2-5|.|TRBD1|TRBV29-1
CSATQGDWETQYF
TGCAGCGCGACCCAGGGGGATTGGGAGACCCAGTACTTC